Listed below are T cell receptor beta chains from one sample, sequenced in a study of identical twins. TCRdb called the 5' RACE reads again in MiXCR, with one record for every CDR3 protein. The sample holds approximately 700,000 distinct CDR3 sequences, roughly 18% seen once. The same specimen was also included in a second study, on T cells expressing NK-cell markers.

The sequenced sample was PBMCs. All receptors come from a woman between 18 and 29 years old in good health. The CDR3 runs from the conserved cysteine through the conserved F or W. Fields, in order: J gene, D gene, V gene, clone size, CDR3 DNA, CDR3 protein. D genes are given only for firm matches. Size is stated for part of the rows, as once, few or many counts, or as a class when the clone is expanded.

J: TRBJ2-5; D: NA; V: TRBV20-1; size: NA; DNA: TGCAGTGCTGCCGTCGAAGAGACCCAGTACTTC; CDR3: CSAAVEETQYF
J: TRBJ1-1; D: TRBD1; V: TRBV20-1; size: NA; DNA: TGCAGTGCTAGAGCAGGGGGTCGGTCGCGGGGCACTGAAGCTTTCTTT; CDR3: CSARAGGRSRGTEAFF
J: TRBJ2-1; D: NA; V: TRBV7-2; size: NA; DNA: TGTGCCAGCAGCCCCCGACTAGCCTACAATGAGCAGTTCTTC; CDR3: CASSPRLAYNEQFF
J: TRBJ1-6; D: TRBD1; V: TRBV4-3; size: NA; DNA: TGCGCCAGCAGCCACGCCTCCGACAGGGATAATTCACCCCTCCACTTT; CDR3: CASSHASDRDNSPLHF
J: TRBJ2-1; D: TRBD2; V: TRBV5-1; size: NA; DNA: TGCGCCAGCAGCGGACTTAGCGGGGGGGCCGATAATGAGCAGTTCTTC; CDR3: CASSGLSGGADNEQFF
J: TRBJ2-1; D: NA; V: TRBV9; size: few; DNA: TGTGCCAGCTCCCGGGCCTACCTCAATGAGCAGTTCTTC; CDR3: CASSRAYLNEQFF
J: TRBJ1-2; D: NA; V: TRBV12-3/TRBV12-4; size: few; DNA: TGTGCCAGCGGAGTCGGTAACTATGGCTACACCTTC; CDR3: CASGVGNYGYTF
J: TRBJ1-2; D: NA; V: TRBV5-1; size: few; DNA: TGCGCCAGCAGCTTTAAGGGACCCTATGGCTACACCTTC; CDR3: CASSFKGPYGYTF
J: TRBJ2-4; D: TRBD2; V: TRBV5-4; size: few; DNA: TGTGCCAGCAGCTTACCGACTAGCGGACAAAACATTCAGTACTTC; CDR3: CASSLPTSGQNIQYF
J: TRBJ2-7; D: NA; V: TRBV5-6; size: few; DNA: TGTGCCAGCAGCTTGGGAAGGCGGGCCAGGGACGAGCAGTACTTC; CDR3: CASSLGRRARDEQYF
J: TRBJ1-1; D: NA; V: TRBV25-1; size: few; DNA: TGTGCCACTCGGGGTGACATGGACGTCACTGAAGCTTTCTTT; CDR3: CATRGDMDVTEAFF
J: TRBJ2-1; D: NA; V: TRBV20-1; size: once; DNA: TGCAGTGCTAGAGATACAGGCTACAATGAGCAGTTCTTC; CDR3: CSARDTGYNEQFF
J: TRBJ1-5; D: NA; V: TRBV10-3; size: NA; DNA: TGTGCCATCAGTGAGAGGGGAGCCAAGCCCCAGCATTTT; CDR3: CAISERGAKPQHF
J: TRBJ2-4; D: NA; V: TRBV20-1; size: NA; DNA: TGCAGTGCTCTACCCTGGGGCGGGACAAAAAACATTCAGTACTTC; CDR3: CSALPWGGTKNIQYF
J: TRBJ1-2; D: NA; V: TRBV7-9; size: NA; DNA: TGTGCCAGCAGCCCCTGGGGGGATACTCTCACCTTC; CDR3: CASSPWGDTLTF
J: TRBJ2-3; D: TRBD2; V: TRBV5-1; size: few; DNA: TGCGCCAGCAGCCCAGCGGGGGGCCCCCCACCAGATACGCAGTATTTT; CDR3: CASSPAGGPPPDTQYF
J: TRBJ2-1; D: TRBD2; V: TRBV3-1; size: many; DNA: TGTGCCAGCAGCCGGCTCGGTGGGAGGGCCCACAATGAGCAGTTCTTC; CDR3: CASSRLGGRAHNEQFF